The next 24 T cell receptor beta chains were all read from a single sample in a study of identical twins. MiXCR, run by TCRdb on the 5' RACE reads, gives a single entry per CDR3 protein. The sample contains approximately 230,000 distinct CDR3 sequences, roughly an eighth of which appear only once. Sequenced input: memory (CD45RO+) T cells sorted from blood. The receptors originated from a woman aged 18-30 years in good health.

CDR3 in DNA: TGTGCCAGCAGTGAATTGTACTACCAAAATCAGCCCCAGCATTTT. Amino acids: CASSELYYQNQPQHF. The gene calls are TRBV2 and TRBJ1-5; no definite D call. V was clipped by 2 bases and J by 4 bases, with 12 bases between them. Germline values: CDR1 SNHLY, CDR2 FYNNEI. The CDR3 covers 15 residues.

The V gene is TRBV10-3, the J gene TRBJ1-6, with D possibly TRBD1 on 6 matching bases. CDR3 size: 15 residues. The germline V gene encodes CDR1 ENHRY and CDR2 SYGVKD. Trimming pared 8 bases from V and 7 bases from J, leaving 18 bases between. Written as DNA, the CDR3 is TGTGCCATCCCGGGGGATGGACAGAAGAATTCACCCCTCCACTTT. This encodes CAIPGDGQKNSPLHF.

In its sample, this clonotype was seen a few times. This chain connects TRBV5-5 to TRBJ1-1, with TRBD1 identical over 9 bases. The V gene end was trimmed by 4 bases and the J gene end by 4 bases; junction bases not matched to a gene: 2. Germline values: CDR1 SGHKS, CDR2 YYEKEE (reference sequence). The CDR3 loop spans 13 amino acids. The CDR3 DNA reads TGTGCCAGCAGCGGGACAGGGATCACTGAAGCTTTCTTT. This encodes CASSGTGITEAFF. Full variable domain (missing parts from reference TRBV5-5 and TRBJ1-1): DAGVTQSPTHLIKTRGQQVTLRCSPISGHKSVSWYQQVLGQGPQFIFQYYEKEERGRGNFPDRFSARQFPNYSSELNVNALLLGDSALYLCASSGTGITEAFFGQGTRLTVV.

This clonotype was seen more than once but under ten times. V usage is TRBV6-1 and J usage is TRBJ2-3; a weak D match, TRBD1 (6 bases). Trimming removed 6 bases at V and 0 bases at J, with 16 bases between. The CDR3 length is 16 residues. CDR1 MNHNS and CDR2 SASEGT come from the germline V gene. CDR3 region: CASRRIQGLSTDTQYF. Here the CDR3 DNA reads TGTGCCAGCAGACGTATCCAGGGGCTAAGCACAGATACGCAGTATTTT.

This clonotype was found many times. V and J are TRBV12-3 or TRBV12-4 and TRBJ1-2, with D possibly matching TRBD1 (6 bases). This CDR3 is built from 15 residues. The V gene lost 6 bases and the J gene lost 0 bases, with 14 bases spanning the gap. CDR3 residues: CASSPGQISNYGYTF. The CDR3 DNA reads as TGTGCCAGCAGCCCTGGACAGATTTCTAACTATGGCTACACCTTC.

This chain links TRBV6-2 or TRBV6-3 with TRBJ2-4, with TRBD1 matching over 10 bases. Per the germline V gene, CDR1 is MNHEY and CDR2 is SVGEGT. The V gene end was trimmed by 6 bases and the J gene end by 7 bases; junction bases not matched to a gene: 9. This CDR3 has 15 residues. CDR3 sequence reads: CASRKTGTGDNIQYF. CDR3 nucleotide sequence: TGTGCCAGCAGGAAAACCGGGACAGGGGACAACATTCAGTACTTC.

The chain joins TRBV18 to TRBJ1-2; 7 bases line up with TRBD1. V gave up 3 bases and J gave up 6 bases; unmatched junction bases: 4. The CDR3 has 13 amino acids. Germline-derived CDR1 and CDR2 are KGHSH and LQKENI. CDR3 DNA: TGTGCCAGCTCACCTGACAGGGCTGATGGCTACACCTTC. Translation: CASSPDRADGYTF.

The CDR3 sequence: CASSRGALRGEQFF. The CDR3 DNA reads as TGTGCCAGCAGTCGGGGGGCGCTCCGGGGTGAGCAGTTCTTC. V gene TRBV2 combines with J gene TRBJ2-1; perhaps TRBD2 as D (7 bases). V gave up 5 bases and J gave up 9 bases, with 17 bases separating them. In germline, CDR1 is SNHLY, CDR2 FYNNEI. The CDR3 loop spans 14 amino acids. The variable domain in full, with the rest retrieved from reference TRBV2 and TRBJ2-1, is EPEVTQTPSHQVTQMGQEVILRCVPISNHLYFYWYRQILGQKVEFLVSFYNNEISEKSEIFDDQFSVERPDGSNFTLKIRSTKLEDSAMYFCASSRGALRGEQFFGPGTRLTVL.

This chain links TRBV18 with TRBJ2-5; unclear D gene. The CDR3 contains 14 residues. CDR1 and CDR2 (germline): KGHSH, LQKENI. V gave up 1 base and J gave up 5 bases, with 11 bases separating them. Here the CDR3 reads CASSPRDTSETQYF. CDR3 coding DNA: TGTGCCAGCTCACCACGAGACACTTCGGAGACCCAGTACTTC.

V gene TRBV5-1 combines with J gene TRBJ2-1; the match to TRBD2 covers 7 bases. Germline values: CDR1 SGHRS, CDR2 YFSETQ. This CDR3 region has 15 residues. V lost 1 base to trimming and J lost 6 bases; unmatched junction nucleotides: 7. The CDR3 reads CASSLTQGGSNEQFF. In DNA form, the CDR3 reads TGCGCCAGCAGCTTGACGCAGGGAGGGAGCAATGAGCAGTTCTTC.

V is TRBV7-3 and J is TRBJ2-1; TRBD1 might be the D (5 bases). V lost 4 bases to trimming and J lost 8 bases, with 9 bases between them. Germline CDR1 is SGHTA and CDR2 is FQGTGA. CDR3 length equals 12 residues. CDR3 in amino acids: CASSYTRDEQFF. Here the CDR3 DNA reads TGTGCCAGCAGCTATACCAGGGATGAGCAGTTCTTC.

The chain has TRBV5-5 and TRBJ2-3, with unresolved D. Between the trimmed V and J ends, which lost 2 bases and 2 bases, there was a span of 3 bases. Germline V CDR1 and CDR2: SGHKS, YYEKEE (reference sequence). The CDR3 consists of 12 residues. The CDR3 DNA reads TGTGCCAGCAGCTTCGACACAGATACGCAGTATTTT. Translating it yields CASSFDTDTQYF.

V and J are TRBV6-2 or TRBV6-3 and TRBJ2-7; D ambiguous. In germline, CDR1 is MNHEY, CDR2 SVGEGT. V was trimmed by 2 bases and J by 2 bases, leaving 4 bases between them. CDR3 size: 12 residues. The DNA of the CDR3 is TGTGCCAGCAGTTACAACGCCTACGAGCAGTACTTC. Translation gives CASSYNAYEQYF.

This clonotype was seen repeatedly, ten times or more. This chain connects TRBV12-3 or TRBV12-4 to TRBJ2-7; the D gene could be TRBD1 or TRBD2 (6 bases each). The CDR3 covers 14 residues. V was cut by 3 bases and J by 4 bases, with 13 bases left in between. The CDR3: CASSFSRGPYEQYF. The CDR3 DNA reads as TGTGCCAGCAGTTTCTCCCGGGGGCCATACGAGCAGTACTTC.

There are a few counts of this clonotype. V usage is TRBV3-1 and J usage is TRBJ1-2, with D unclear. The CDR3 is made up of 14 amino acids. The V and J ends lost 4 bases and 1 base respectively, with 10 bases between them. The germline V gene encodes CDR1 LGHDT and CDR2 YNNKEL (reference sequence). Here the CDR3 reads CASSREAVNYGYTF. CDR3 nucleotides: TGTGCCAGCAGCCGGGAGGCGGTTAACTATGGCTACACCTTC.

The chain uses TRBV5-1 and TRBJ2-5, with TRBD2 matching 9 bases. CDR1 and CDR2 (germline): SGHRS, YFSETQ. The CDR3 is made up of 16 amino acids. V was pared by 0 bases and J by 5 bases, with 8 bases of the junction left unmatched. CDR3 loop: CASSLDGGGARETQYF. CDR3 DNA: TGCGCCAGCAGCTTGGATGGCGGGGGGGCCCGGGAGACCCAGTACTTC. Full variable domain (missing parts from reference TRBV5-1 and TRBJ2-5): KAGVTQTPRYLIKTRGQQVTLSCSPISGHRSVSWYQQTPGQGLQFLFEYFSETQRNKGNFPGRFSGRQFSNSRSEMNVSTLELGDSALYLCASSLDGGGARETQYFGPGTRLLVL.

The rearrangement links TRBV20-1 to TRBJ2-1; D is unresolved. The germline CDR1 and CDR2 sequences are DFQATT and SNEGSKA (reference sequence). V was trimmed by 4 bases and J by 5 bases, leaving 12 bases between them. CDR3 length equals 13 residues. CDR3 sequence reads: CSATIVVNNEQFF. CDR3 bases: TGCAGTGCTACTATAGTAGTGAACAATGAGCAGTTCTTC.

This rearrangement joins TRBV10-3 to TRBJ2-2; 14 bases align to TRBD2. This CDR3 has 20 amino acids. CDR1 is ENHRY, CDR2 SYGVKD, per germline. Unmatched junction bases numbered 12, after V lost 6 bases and J lost 0 bases. CDR3 region: CAIRGVPGLAGATNTGELFF. The CDR3 DNA reads TGTGCCATCAGGGGCGTGCCGGGACTAGCGGGGGCCACGAACACCGGGGAGCTGTTTTTT.

The chain couples TRBV6-1 to TRBJ1-2, with TRBD1 identical over 7 bases. The CDR3 spans 14 residues. The germline gives CDR1 MNHNS, CDR2 SASEGT. Trimming removed 3 bases from V and 3 bases from J; junction bases left unmatched: 4. CDR3 loop: CASSDRTGDYGYTF. CDR3 nucleotide sequence: TGTGCCAGCAGTGATCGGACAGGCGACTATGGCTACACCTTC.

This clonotype was picked up a small number of times. The chain links TRBV7-9 to TRBJ1-1, with D perhaps TRBD1 (5 bases). CDR1 and CDR2 (germline): SEHNR, FQNEAQ (reference sequence). The CDR3 contains 13 residues. Trimming pared 6 bases from V and 5 bases from J, leaving 13 bases between. DNA for the CDR3: TGTGCCAGCAGTCCCGATTGGGGGACTGAAGCTTTCTTT. This codes for CASSPDWGTEAFF.

This clonotype was seen only a few times. This rearrangement joins TRBV5-4 to TRBJ2-3; D uncertain. Trimming cost V 5 bases and J 0 bases, with 16 bases left between them. This CDR3 contains 16 residues. Germline CDR1 reads SGHNT; CDR2 reads YYREEE (reference sequence). The CDR3 bases are TGTGCCAGCAGTTCAGATAGCATCCGAAGCACAGATACGCAGTATTTT. Residues: CASSSDSIRSTDTQYF.

This sequence joins TRBV2 and TRBJ2-1, with D unresolved. This CDR3 is 16 amino acids long. The V end lost 3 bases, the J end lost 0 bases, and 12 bases lay between the germline ends. Germline CDR1 and CDR2: SNHLY and FYNNEI. Written as DNA, the CDR3 is TGTGCCAGCAGTGAGTACGCCTCAAGCTCCTACAATGAGCAGTTCTTC. Its translation is CASSEYASSSYNEQFF.

This clonotype was detected a few times. The chain carries TRBV5-1 and TRBJ1-1, with unresolved D. In germline, CDR1 is SGHRS, CDR2 YFSETQ. This CDR3 is 15 amino acids long. V was cut by 0 bases and J by 0 bases, with 9 bases left in between. In DNA, the CDR3 is TGCGCCAGCAGCTTGGTGGCGGGGATGAACACTGAAGCTTTCTTT. It codes for CASSLVAGMNTEAFF.

This clonotype was seen many times. This rearrangement joins TRBV4-2 to TRBJ2-5; 11 bases agree with TRBD2. The CDR3 runs 19 residues. Germline CDR1 is LGHNA and CDR2 is YNFKEQ. The V gene end was trimmed by 1 base and the J gene end by 2 bases; junction bases not matched to a gene: 12. The DNA of the CDR3 is TGTGCCAGCAGCCAAGTGTCTCGGCTAGCGGGGGGAGGACAAGAGACCCAGTACTTC. Its protein product is CASSQVSRLAGGGQETQYF.